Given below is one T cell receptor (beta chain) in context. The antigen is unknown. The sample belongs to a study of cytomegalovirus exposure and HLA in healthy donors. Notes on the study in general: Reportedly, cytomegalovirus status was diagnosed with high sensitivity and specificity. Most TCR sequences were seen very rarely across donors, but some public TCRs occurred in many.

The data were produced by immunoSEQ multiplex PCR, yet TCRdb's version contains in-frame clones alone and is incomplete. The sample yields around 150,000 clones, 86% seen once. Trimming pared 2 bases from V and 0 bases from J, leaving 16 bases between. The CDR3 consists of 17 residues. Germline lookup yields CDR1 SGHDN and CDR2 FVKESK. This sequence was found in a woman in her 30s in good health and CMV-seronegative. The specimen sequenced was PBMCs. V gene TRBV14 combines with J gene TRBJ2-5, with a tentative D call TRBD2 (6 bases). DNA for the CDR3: TGTGCCAGCAGCCAACCTACTATACGGGAGTACCAAGAGACCCAGTACTTC. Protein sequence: CASSQPTIREYQETQYF.